Detailed here is one T cell receptor (beta chain). Grouping used clinical history reported by participants in a survey and questionnaire. This specimen belongs to a study of blood T cell repertoires in COVID-19. About the study: Researchers got acute and convalescent COVID-19 samples from the United States, Italy and Spain.

Per the study methods: Cell counts per sample came from amplifying reference gene primers. Method: immunoSEQ multiplex PCR; TCRdb's copy keeps in-frame clones and lacks some. V and J calls and clone size come straight from that table; D and trimming were deduced from the DNA. The sample includes about 170,000 clones, around 80% of them seen just once. The sequence was collected from a man aged 50-59 years who had recovered from COVID-19. Sample: PBMCs or T cells enriched from blood (not recorded which).

The DNA of the CDR3 is TGCGCCAGCAGCCTATCAGGGGCGCAGGGCTACACCTTC. Amino acids: CASSLSGAQGYTF. V usage is TRBV5-1 and J usage is TRBJ1-2; maybe TRBD1 (6 bases). V gave up 4 bases and J gave up 8 bases, with 15 bases separating them. Per germline, CDR1 SGHRS and CDR2 YFSETQ. The CDR3 has 13 amino acids.